The rows below give T cell receptor beta chains drawn from one sample of a study of cytomegalovirus exposure and HLA in healthy donors. Here immunoSEQ multiplex PCR was the method, and the copy in TCRdb shows in-frame clones only, minus some. The data hold about 95,000 clones, with 70% to 80% observed a single time. Sequencing was done on a sample of PBMCs. These receptors were taken from a man aged 18 to 30 in good health and CMV-seropositive. Each CDR3 is given with its conserved first and last residue. Fields, in order: V gene, D gene, CDR3 length, clone size, J gene, CDR3 protein, CDR3 DNA. A D gene is named only where the DNA matches it firmly. The listing skips clone size in some rows; elsewhere it reads once, few, many or a size class.

>TRBV12-2|.|15|few|TRBJ2-7
CASRQGTGSIDEQYF
TGTGCAAGTCGTCAGGGAACAGGGAGTATCGACGAGCAGTACTTC
>TRBV19|TRBD1|14|.|TRBJ1-5
CASSRQGGNQPQHF
TGTGCCAGTAGTAGGCAGGGGGGCAATCAGCCCCAGCATTTT
>TRBV7-2|.|16|.|TRBJ1-1
CASSLESGGTPFGAFF
TGTGCCAGCAGCTTAGAATCGGGCGGGACTCCCTTTGGGGCTTTCTTT
>TRBV28|.|13|.|TRBJ2-1
CASSPTRLVWQFF
TGTGCCAGCAGTCCCACAAGACTAGTGTGGCAGTTCTTC
>TRBV27|.|15|.|TRBJ2-1
CASNMGPSTYNEQFF
TGTGCCAGCAACATGGGGCCGTCGACCTACAATGAGCAGTTCTTC
>TRBV7-9|.|18|.|TRBJ2-7
CASSPLGSQAMGNYEQYF
TGTGCCAGCAGCCCCCTGGGGAGTCAGGCAATGGGAAACTACGAGCAGTACTTC
>TRBV10-2|TRBD1|15|.|TRBJ1-2
CASSLPSGTGYGYTF
TGCGCCAGCAGTCTCCCCTCCGGGACAGGCTATGGCTACACCTTC
>TRBV2|TRBD2|14|.|TRBJ2-5
CASTGLAGGETQYF
TGTGCCAGCACTGGACTAGCGGGGGGAGAGACCCAGTACTTC
>TRBV28|TRBD1|15|once|TRBJ1-2
CASTPYSTGGYGYTF
TGTGCCAGCACCCCGTATTCTACAGGGGGCTATGGCTACACCTTC
>TRBV12-5|TRBD2|15|.|TRBJ2-1
CASGLGLAGGREQFF
TGTGCTAGTGGTTTGGGACTAGCGGGGGGTCGGGAGCAGTTCTTC
>TRBV2|TRBD1|15|.|TRBJ2-1
CASSAGQGANNEQFF
TGTGCCAGCAGTGCCGGACAGGGGGCCAACAATGAGCAGTTCTTC
>TRBV5-1|.|16|few|TRBJ1-2
CASSPRGPGANYGYTF
TGCGCCAGCAGCCCAAGAGGGCCCGGGGCTAACTATGGCTACACCTTC
>TRBV18|TRBD2|15|.|TRBJ2-7
CASSPVAGGSYEQYF
TGTGCCAGCTCACCAGTAGCGGGGGGTTCCTACGAGCAGTACTTC
>TRBV19|TRBD1|14|.|TRBJ1-6
CASRLDRGPSPLHF
TGTGCCAGTAGATTGGACAGGGGTCCATCACCCCTCCACTTT
>TRBV4-2|TRBD2|18|.|TRBJ2-5
CASSQDLSGGRRQETQYF
TGTGCCAGCAGCCAAGATTTGTCGGGGGGGCGACGCCAAGAGACCCAGTACTTC
>TRBV6-5|.|13|.|TRBJ1-1
CASRKTGNTEAFF
TGTGCCAGCCGCAAGACAGGGAACACTGAAGCTTTCTTT
>TRBV4-1|.|12|.|TRBJ1-2
CASSQAERGYTF
TGCGCCAGCAGCCAAGCCGAGAGGGGCTACACCTTC
>TRBV6-4|TRBD1|14|once|TRBJ2-3
CASSDSQGADTQYF
TGTGCCAGCAGTGACTCACAGGGGGCAGATACGCAGTATTTT
>TRBV27|.|8|.|TRBJ1-2
CAPEGYTF
TGTGCCCCCGAGGGCTACACCTTC
>TRBV15|.|16|.|TRBJ1-2
CATSSGRQASPGGYTF
TGTGCCACCAGCAGTGGCAGACAGGCTTCTCCCGGTGGCTACACCTTC
>TRBV30|TRBD1|16|.|TRBJ1-1
CAWSTGVRLRDTEAFF
TGTGCCTGGAGTACAGGGGTGAGGTTAAGGGACACTGAAGCTTTCTTT
>TRBV6-1|.|14|.|TRBJ1-5
CASSEDISNQPQHF
TGTGCCAGCAGTGAAGACATCAGCAATCAGCCCCAGCATTTT
>TRBV5-1|TRBD1|13|.|TRBJ1-6
CASSSDRNSPLHF
TGCGCCAGCAGCTCGGACAGGAATTCACCCCTCCACTTT
>TRBV6-1|TRBD1|13|.|TRBJ1-5
CASNDRENQPQHF
TGTGCCAGCAATGACAGGGAAAATCAGCCCCAGCATTTT
>TRBV7-9|.|13|few|TRBJ1-5
CASSLGGGQPQHF
TGTGCCAGCAGCTTAGGTGGGGGGCAGCCCCAGCATTTT
>TRBV28|TRBD1|16|.|TRBJ2-7
CASSPPPGGRIYEQYF
TGTGCCAGCAGTCCACCCCCAGGGGGCCGGATCTACGAGCAGTACTTC
>TRBV5-1|.|14|.|TRBJ2-5
CASSLGTRGETQYF
TGCGCCAGCAGCTTGGGGACCCGGGGGGAGACCCAGTACTTC
>TRBV7-9|.|12|.|TRBJ2-2
CASSLIFGELFF
TGTGCCAGCAGCTTAATATTCGGGGAGCTGTTTTTT
>TRBV6-1|TRBD1|14|.|TRBJ1-6
CASRPTGGNSPLHF
TGTGCCAGCAGGCCTACAGGGGGCAATTCACCCCTCCACTTT
>TRBV5-8|.|15|few|TRBJ1-2
CASSLVLWWAGGYTF
TGTGCCAGCAGCTTAGTTCTTTGGTGGGCCGGAGGCTACACCTTC
>TRBV10-1|.|13|.|TRBJ2-7
CASSELRSYEQYF
TGCGCCAGCAGTGAGCTCCGCAGCTACGAGCAGTACTTC
>TRBV2|TRBD2|15|.|TRBJ2-3
CASPWGGGATDTQYF
TGTGCCAGCCCCTGGGGCGGGGGGGCGACAGATACGCAGTATTTT
>TRBV30|.|13|.|TRBJ1-5
CAWSEGGYQPQHF
TGTGCCTGGAGTGAGGGGGGGTATCAGCCCCAGCATTTT
>TRBV4-1|TRBD2|20|.|TRBJ2-5
CASSQGGLAGGITNQETQYF
TGCGCCAGCAGCCAGGGAGGACTAGCGGGGGGTATCACTAATCAAGAGACCCAGTACTTC
>TRBV28|.|15|.|TRBJ2-7
CASSRPLAGTYEQYF
TGTGCCAGCAGTCGCCCCCTGGCAGGGACCTACGAGCAGTACTTC
>TRBV19|.|14|few|TRBJ2-7
CASSIDPSHYEQYF
TGTGCCAGTAGTATAGATCCCAGTCACTACGAGCAGTACTTC
>TRBV7-8|TRBD1|15|.|TRBJ1-6
CASSPGTEYNSPLHF
TGTGCCAGCAGCCCAGGGACAGAGTATAATTCACCCCTCCACTTT
>TRBV5-1|TRBD1|17|.|TRBJ1-5
CASSPGTGSHSNQPQHF
TGCGCCAGCAGCCCGGGGACAGGGAGCCATAGCAATCAGCCCCAGCATTTT
>TRBV9|TRBD1|16|.|TRBJ1-6
CASSVETGGANSPLHF
TGTGCCAGCAGCGTAGAAACAGGGGGTGCAAATTCACCCCTCCACTTT
>TRBV2|.|13|.|TRBJ1-1
CASTSRGYSEAFF
TGTGCCAGCACCTCTCGGGGGTATTCTGAAGCTTTCTTT
>TRBV5-1|.|16|.|TRBJ2-1
CASRVDAASEYNEQFF
TGCGCCAGCAGAGTTGACGCGGCTAGCGAGTACAATGAGCAGTTCTTC
>TRBV7-3|TRBD1|15|.|TRBJ2-7
CASSPGQGGPYEQYF
TGTGCCAGCAGTCCGGGACAGGGAGGACCCTACGAGCAGTACTTC
>TRBV1|.|20|.|TRBJ2-7
CTSSRHSHRDRATRAYEQYF
TGCACCAGCAGCCGACACAGTCACCGGGACAGGGCTACTAGAGCCTACGAGCAGTACTTC
>TRBV30|TRBD1|17|.|TRBJ1-2
CAWSVPEEGRGRDGYTF
TGTGCCTGGAGTGTACCGGAAGAGGGCAGGGGGCGAGATGGCTACACCTTC
>TRBV10-3|.|14|.|TRBJ2-7
CAISEPNSAYEQYF
TGTGCCATCAGTGAGCCGAATTCGGCCTACGAGCAGTACTTC
>TRBV28|TRBD1|15|.|TRBJ1-2
CASQRGTGDNYGYTF
TGTGCCAGCCAACGAGGGACAGGGGATAACTATGGCTACACCTTC
>TRBV10-2|TRBD2|15|few|TRBJ2-4
CASSELAGDKNIQYF
TGCGCCAGCAGTGAGTTAGCGGGGGACAAAAACATTCAGTACTTC
>TRBV6-1|.|14|.|TRBJ2-2
CATLRQANSGELFF
TGTGCCACCTTACGACAGGCTAACTCCGGGGAGCTGTTTTTT
>TRBV19|TRBD1|14|.|TRBJ1-5
CASRGQQPNQPQHF
TGTGCCAGTAGGGGACAGCAACCAAATCAGCCCCAGCATTTT